The entry that follows covers one T cell receptor beta chain sequence. Its target is not known. The PCR contained 60 Vbeta and 13 Jbeta primers. Generated by immunoSEQ multiplex PCR, the TCRdb table keeps only in-frame clones and is missing some. The table includes some 200,000 clones, approximately 90% detected once. This sample stems from a study of cytomegalovirus exposure and HLA in healthy donors. Looking at the study overall: An earlier analysis identified approximately 110 million unique TCR beta sequences in about 179 million T cells. For the 300 to 400 genotyped donors, over 80% fell within the Caucasian-associated ancestry cluster. General study findings and limits: Listed as cytomegalovirus-associated were 150 or so TCR beta chains. Reports state that TCR beta sequences accurately predicted most subjects' HLA-A and HLA-B alleles.

Germline values: CDR1 LNHDA, CDR2 SQIVND (reference sequence). The CDR3 contains 12 residues. The specimen sequenced was PBMCs. The chain links TRBV19 to TRBJ2-1; weak D call: TRBD2 (6 bases). The sequence came from a woman aged 18-35 years in good health and CMV-seronegative. The CDR3 sequence: CEARGEANEQFF. The CDR3 DNA sequence: TGTGAGGCTAGAGGGGAGGCAAATGAGCAGTTCTTC.